This T cell receptor (beta chain) comes out of a study of tumor and adjacent non-tumor tissue in lung cancer. No cell sorting was done before RNA was extracted from the tissue. The normal lung tissue was taken more than 3 cm from the tumor edge. This clonotype was counted only a few times. The junction shows a germline mismatch at one end, possibly a read error. Three rounds of nested PCR, following a modified ARM-PCR protocol, produced the TCRbeta library. One entry per CDR3 protein results from TCRdb running MiXCR on the multiplex PCR reads. The sample has approximately 100,000 distinct CDR3 sequences, about 62% seen once. Sequencing was carried out using distant non-tumor lung tissue. This TCR came from a man aged 30 to 39 with non-small cell lung cancer.

The DNA of the CDR3 is TGTGCCAGCAGGTTAGAGGGGGTGGTGCTCACCGGGGAGCTGTTTTTT. Its translation: CASRLEGVVLTGELFF. V gene TRBV11-2 combines with J gene TRBJ2-2; tentative D call: TRBD1 (6 bases). The CDR3 is 16 amino acids. Germline V gene sequence: CDR1 SGHAT, CDR2 FQNNGV.